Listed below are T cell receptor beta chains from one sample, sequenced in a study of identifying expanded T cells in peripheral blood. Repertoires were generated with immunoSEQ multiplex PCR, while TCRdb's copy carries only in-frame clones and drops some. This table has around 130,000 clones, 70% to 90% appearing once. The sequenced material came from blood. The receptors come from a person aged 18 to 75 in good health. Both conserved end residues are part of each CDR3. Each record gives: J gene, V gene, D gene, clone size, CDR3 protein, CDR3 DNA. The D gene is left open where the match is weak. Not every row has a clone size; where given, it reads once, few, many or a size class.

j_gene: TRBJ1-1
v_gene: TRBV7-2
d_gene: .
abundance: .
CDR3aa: CASSFSTGKAFF
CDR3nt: TGTGCCAGCAGCTTTAGTACGGGGAAAGCTTTCTTT

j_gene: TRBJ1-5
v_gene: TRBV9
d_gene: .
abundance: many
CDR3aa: CASSASGDSNQPQHF
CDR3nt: TGTGCCAGCAGCGCCTCGGGGGATAGCAATCAGCCCCAGCATTTT

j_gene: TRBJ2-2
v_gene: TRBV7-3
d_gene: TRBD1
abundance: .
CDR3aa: CASSLDRVTGELFF
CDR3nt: TGTGCCAGCAGCTTAGACAGGGTTACCGGGGAGCTGTTTTTT

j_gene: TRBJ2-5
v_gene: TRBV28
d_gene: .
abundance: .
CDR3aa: CASRTAEGETQYF
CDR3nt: TGTGCCAGCAGAACAGCTGAGGGGGAGACCCAGTACTTC

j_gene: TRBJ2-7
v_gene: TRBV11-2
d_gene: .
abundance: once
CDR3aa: CASSLRAGAPYEQYF
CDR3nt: TGTGCCAGCAGCTTAAGGGCGGGGGCCCCCTACGAGCAGTACTTC

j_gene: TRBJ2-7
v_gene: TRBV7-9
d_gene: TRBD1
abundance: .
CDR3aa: CASSLSGTGQFEQYF
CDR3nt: TGTGCCAGCAGCTTATCCGGGACAGGGCAATTCGAGCAGTACTTC

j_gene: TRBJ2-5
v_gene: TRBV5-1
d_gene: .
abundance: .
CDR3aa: CASRWRGQETQYF
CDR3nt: TGCGCCAGCAGATGGAGGGGCCAAGAGACCCAGTACTTC

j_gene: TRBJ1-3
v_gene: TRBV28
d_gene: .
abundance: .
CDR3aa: CASSLAGNTIYF
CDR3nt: TGTGCCAGCAGTTTAGCGGGAAACACCATATATTTT

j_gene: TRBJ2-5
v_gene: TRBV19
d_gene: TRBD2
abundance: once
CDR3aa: CASSIGPSGGETQYF
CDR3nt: TGTGCCAGTAGTATTGGTCCTAGCGGGGGAGAGACCCAGTACTTC

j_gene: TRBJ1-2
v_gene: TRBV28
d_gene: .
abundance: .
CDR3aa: CASRVGRSYGYTF
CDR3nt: TGTGCCAGCAGGGTCGGGAGATCCTATGGCTACACCTTC

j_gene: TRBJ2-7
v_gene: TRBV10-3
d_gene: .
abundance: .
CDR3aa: CAIKEAREQYF
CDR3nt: TGTGCCATCAAAGAGGCTCGCGAGCAGTACTTC

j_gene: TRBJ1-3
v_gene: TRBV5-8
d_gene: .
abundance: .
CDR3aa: CASSLEGRGTGNTIYF
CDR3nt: TGTGCCAGCAGCTTGGAGGGCAGGGGAACCGGAAACACCATATATTTT

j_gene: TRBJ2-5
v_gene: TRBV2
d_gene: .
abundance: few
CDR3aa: CASSRDFGETQYF
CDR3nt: TGTGCCAGCAGTAGGGACTTTGGGGAGACCCAGTACTTC

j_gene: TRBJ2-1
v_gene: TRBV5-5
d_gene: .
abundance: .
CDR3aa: CASSLRWDSAYNEQFF
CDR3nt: TGTGCCAGCAGCTTGCGGTGGGATTCGGCCTACAATGAGCAGTTCTTC

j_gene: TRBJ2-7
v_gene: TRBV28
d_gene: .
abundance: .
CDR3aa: CASSQRDSGPYEQYF
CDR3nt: TGTGCCAGCAGTCAACGGGACTCGGGCCCCTACGAGCAGTACTTC

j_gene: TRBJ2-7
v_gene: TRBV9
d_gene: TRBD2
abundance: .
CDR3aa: CASSVLAGSSYEQYF
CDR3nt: TGTGCCAGCAGCGTACTAGCGGGGAGCTCCTACGAGCAGTACTTC

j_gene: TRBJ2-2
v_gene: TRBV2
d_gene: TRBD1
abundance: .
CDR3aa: CASSEDRGVTGELFF
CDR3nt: TGTGCCAGCAGTGAAGACAGGGGCGTTACCGGGGAGCTGTTTTTT

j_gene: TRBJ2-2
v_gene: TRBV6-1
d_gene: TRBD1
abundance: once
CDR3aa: CASSEATGSPGELFF
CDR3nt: TGTGCCAGCAGTGAAGCGACAGGGAGCCCCGGGGAGCTGTTTTTT

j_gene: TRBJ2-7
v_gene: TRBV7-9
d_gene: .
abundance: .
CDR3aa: CASSLAGVYEQYF
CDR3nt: TGTGCCAGCAGCTTAGCCGGGGTCTACGAGCAGTACTTC

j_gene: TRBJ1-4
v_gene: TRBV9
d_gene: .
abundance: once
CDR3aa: CASSVDRSGEKLFF
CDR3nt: TGTGCCAGCAGCGTAGACAGGTCCGGGGAAAAACTGTTTTTT

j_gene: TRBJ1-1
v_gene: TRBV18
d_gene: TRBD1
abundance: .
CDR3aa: CASSPQQGDGDTEAFF
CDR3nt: TGTGCCAGCTCACCACAACAGGGGGACGGCGACACTGAAGCTTTCTTT

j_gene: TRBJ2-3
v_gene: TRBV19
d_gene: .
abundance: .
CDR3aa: CASSTRTARTDTQYF
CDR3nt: TGTGCCAGTAGTACGAGGACAGCCCGCACAGATACGCAGTATTTT

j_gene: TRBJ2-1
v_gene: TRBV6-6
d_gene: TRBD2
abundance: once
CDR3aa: CASSSIAGLLNEQFF
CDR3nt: TGTGCCAGCAGTTCCATAGCGGGTCTTCTCAATGAGCAGTTCTTC

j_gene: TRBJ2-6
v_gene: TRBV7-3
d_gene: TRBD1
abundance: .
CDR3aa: CASSPGQGNVLTF
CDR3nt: TGTGCCAGCAGCCCGGGACAGGGGAACGTCCTGACTTTC

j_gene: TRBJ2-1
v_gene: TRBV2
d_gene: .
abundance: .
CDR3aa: CASSLRSLSSYNEQFF
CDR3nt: TGTGCCAGCAGTCTTCGGAGCCTTAGCTCCTACAATGAGCAGTTCTTC

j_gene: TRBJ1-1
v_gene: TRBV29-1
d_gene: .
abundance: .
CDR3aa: CSVVRGASTEAFF
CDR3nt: TGCAGCGTTGTCCGCGGGGCGAGCACTGAAGCTTTCTTT

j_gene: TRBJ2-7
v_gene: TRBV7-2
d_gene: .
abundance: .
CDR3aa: CASSLERGRRSYEQYF
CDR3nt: TGTGCCAGCAGCTTAGAGAGGGGTAGGAGGAGCTACGAGCAGTACTTC

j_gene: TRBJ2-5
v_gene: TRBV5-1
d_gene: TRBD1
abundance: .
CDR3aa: CASRSSGTAQETQYF
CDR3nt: TGCGCCAGCAGATCGTCCGGGACAGCTCAAGAGACCCAGTACTTC

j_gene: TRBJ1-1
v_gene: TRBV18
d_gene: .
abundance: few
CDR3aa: CASSSNTHAEAFF
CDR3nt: TGTGCCAGCTCATCCAACACGCACGCTGAAGCTTTCTTT

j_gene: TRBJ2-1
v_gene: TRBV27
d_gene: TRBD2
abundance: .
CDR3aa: CASSPGGVTGGDEQFF
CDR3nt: TGTGCCAGCAGCCCCGGGGGGGTCACGGGGGGCGATGAGCAGTTCTTC

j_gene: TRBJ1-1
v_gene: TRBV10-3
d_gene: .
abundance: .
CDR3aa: CAISSEAQNMNTEAFF
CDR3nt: TGTGCCATCAGTTCGGAGGCCCAAAATATGAACACTGAAGCTTTCTTT

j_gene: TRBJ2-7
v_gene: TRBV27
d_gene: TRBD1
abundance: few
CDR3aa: CASSTGQGTEQYF
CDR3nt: TGTGCCAGCAGTACCGGACAGGGGACCGAGCAGTACTTC

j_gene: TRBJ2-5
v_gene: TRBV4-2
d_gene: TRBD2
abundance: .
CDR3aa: CASSQDLPGGQETQYF
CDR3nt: TGTGCCAGCAGCCAAGATCTCCCGGGGGGACAAGAGACCCAGTACTTC

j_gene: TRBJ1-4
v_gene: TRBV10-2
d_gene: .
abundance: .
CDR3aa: CASSGGGGEKLFF
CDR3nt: TGCGCCAGCAGCGGGGGGGGAGGTGAAAAACTGTTTTTT

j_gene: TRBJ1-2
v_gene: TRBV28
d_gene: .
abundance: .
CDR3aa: CASRPPHFNYGYTF
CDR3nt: TGTGCCAGCAGACCCCCCCACTTTAACTATGGCTACACCTTC

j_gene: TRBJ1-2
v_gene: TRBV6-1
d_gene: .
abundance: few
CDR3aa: CASSEVGWTPGGYGYTF
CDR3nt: TGTGCCAGCAGTGAAGTTGGATGGACACCCGGCGGCTATGGCTACACCTTC

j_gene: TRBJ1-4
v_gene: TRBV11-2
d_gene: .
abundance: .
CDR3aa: CASSLNPGDVEKLFF
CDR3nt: TGTGCCAGCAGCTTAAATCCTGGGGACGTTGAAAAACTGTTTTTT

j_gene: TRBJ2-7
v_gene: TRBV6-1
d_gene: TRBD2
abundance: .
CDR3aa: CASMGGGSNEQYF
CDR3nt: TGTGCCAGCATGGGGGGAGGGTCGAACGAGCAGTACTTC

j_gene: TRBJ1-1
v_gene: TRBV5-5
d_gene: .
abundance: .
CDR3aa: CASRRAGENPFF
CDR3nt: TGTGCCAGCAGACGTGCCGGGGAAAATCCTTTCTTT

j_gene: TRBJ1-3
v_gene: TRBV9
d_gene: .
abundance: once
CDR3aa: CASSEGDPSGNTIYF
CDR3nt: TGTGCCAGCAGCGAGGGTGATCCCTCTGGAAACACCATATATTTT

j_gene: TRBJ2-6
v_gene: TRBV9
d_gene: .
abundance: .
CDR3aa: CASSPMAGAGGANVLTF
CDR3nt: TGTGCCAGCAGCCCCATGGCGGGGGCGGGTGGGGCCAACGTCCTGACTTTC

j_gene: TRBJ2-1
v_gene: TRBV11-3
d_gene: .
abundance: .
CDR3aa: CASSFGGGRYNEQFF
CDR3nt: TGTGCCAGCAGCTTCGGTGGGGGAAGGTACAATGAGCAGTTCTTC

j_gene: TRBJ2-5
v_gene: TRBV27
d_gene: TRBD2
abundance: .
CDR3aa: CASSTLLAGGPQYF
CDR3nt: TGTGCCAGCAGTACCTTACTAGCGGGAGGGCCCCAGTACTTC

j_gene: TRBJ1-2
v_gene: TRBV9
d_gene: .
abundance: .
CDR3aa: CASSEYRGDDYGYTF
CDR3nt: TGTGCCAGCAGCGAGTACCGAGGGGACGACTATGGCTACACCTTC

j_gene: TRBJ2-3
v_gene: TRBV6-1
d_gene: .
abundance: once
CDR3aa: CASRMDLTQYF
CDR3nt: TGTGCCAGCAGAATGGACCTTACGCAGTATTTT

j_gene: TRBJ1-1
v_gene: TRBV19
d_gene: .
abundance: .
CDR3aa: CASRSGRTEAFF
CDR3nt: TGTGCCAGTAGGTCGGGGAGGACTGAAGCTTTCTTT

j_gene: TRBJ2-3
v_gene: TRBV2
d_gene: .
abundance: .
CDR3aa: CASSEDGGRDTQYF
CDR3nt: TGTGCCAGCAGTGAAGACGGGGGGCGCGATACGCAGTATTTT

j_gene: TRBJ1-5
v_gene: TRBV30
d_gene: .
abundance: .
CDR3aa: CAWSGQGNQPQHF
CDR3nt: TGTGCCTGGAGTGGACAGGGCAATCAGCCCCAGCATTTT

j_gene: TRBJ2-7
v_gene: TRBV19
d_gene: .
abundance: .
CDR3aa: CASSSTYEQYF
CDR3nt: TGTGCCAGTAGTTCCACTTACGAGCAGTACTTC